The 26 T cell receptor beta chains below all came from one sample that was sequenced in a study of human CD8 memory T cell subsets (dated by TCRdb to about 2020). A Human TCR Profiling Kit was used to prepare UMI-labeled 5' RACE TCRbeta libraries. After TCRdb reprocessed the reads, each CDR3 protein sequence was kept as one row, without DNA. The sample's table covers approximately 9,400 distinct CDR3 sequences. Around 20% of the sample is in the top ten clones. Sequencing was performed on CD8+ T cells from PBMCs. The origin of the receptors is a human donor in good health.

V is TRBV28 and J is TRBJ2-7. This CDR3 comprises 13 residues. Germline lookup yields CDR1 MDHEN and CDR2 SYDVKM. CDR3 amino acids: CASRIDGSYEQYF.

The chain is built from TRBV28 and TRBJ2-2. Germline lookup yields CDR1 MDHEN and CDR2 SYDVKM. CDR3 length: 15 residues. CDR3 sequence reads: CASSPGSAYTGELFF.

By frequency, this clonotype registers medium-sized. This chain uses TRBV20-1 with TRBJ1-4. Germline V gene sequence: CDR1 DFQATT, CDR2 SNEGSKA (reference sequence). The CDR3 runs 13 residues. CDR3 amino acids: CSARETGFIKLFF.

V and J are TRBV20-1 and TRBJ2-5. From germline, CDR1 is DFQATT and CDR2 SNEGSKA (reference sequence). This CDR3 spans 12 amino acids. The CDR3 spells CSASDLQETQYF.

The CDR3 sequence is CASSPRAGNTEAFF. J is TRBJ1-1 and V is TRBV7-6; TCRdb returns TRBD1, unconfirmable since there is no DNA. This CDR3 is built from 14 residues. Germline CDR1 reads SGHVS; CDR2 reads FNYEAQ.

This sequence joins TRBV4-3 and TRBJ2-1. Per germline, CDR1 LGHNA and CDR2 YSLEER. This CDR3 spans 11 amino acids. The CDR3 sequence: CASSQGGSQFF.

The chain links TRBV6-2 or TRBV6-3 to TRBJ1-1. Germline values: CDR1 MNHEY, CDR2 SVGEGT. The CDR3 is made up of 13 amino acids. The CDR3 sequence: CASSPPRDTEAFF.

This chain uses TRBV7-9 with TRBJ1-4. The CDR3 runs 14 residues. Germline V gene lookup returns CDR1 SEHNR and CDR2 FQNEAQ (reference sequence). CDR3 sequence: CASSSDGVNEKLFF. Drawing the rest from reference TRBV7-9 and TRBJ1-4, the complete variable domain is DTGVSQNPRHKITKRGQNVTFRCDPISEHNRLYWYRQTLGQGPEFLTYFQNEAQLEKSRLLSDRFSAERPKGSFSTLEIQRTEQGDSAMYLCASSSDGVNEKLFFGSGTQLSVL.

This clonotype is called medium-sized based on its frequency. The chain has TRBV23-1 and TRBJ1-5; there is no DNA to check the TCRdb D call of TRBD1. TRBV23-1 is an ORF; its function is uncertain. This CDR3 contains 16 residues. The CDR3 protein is CASSPSFGGASQPQHF.

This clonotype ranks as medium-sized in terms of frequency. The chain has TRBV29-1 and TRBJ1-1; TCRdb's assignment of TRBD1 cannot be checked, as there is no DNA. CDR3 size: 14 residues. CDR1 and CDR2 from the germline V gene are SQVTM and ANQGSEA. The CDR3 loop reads CSASQGTRNTEAFF.

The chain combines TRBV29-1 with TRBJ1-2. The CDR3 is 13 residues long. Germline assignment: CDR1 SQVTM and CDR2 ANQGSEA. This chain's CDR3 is CSVRRVANYGYTF.

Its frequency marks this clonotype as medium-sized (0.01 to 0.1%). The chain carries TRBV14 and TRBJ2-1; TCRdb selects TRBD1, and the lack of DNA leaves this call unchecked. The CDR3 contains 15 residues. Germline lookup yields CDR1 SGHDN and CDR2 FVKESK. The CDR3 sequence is CASSQAGGPNNEQFF.

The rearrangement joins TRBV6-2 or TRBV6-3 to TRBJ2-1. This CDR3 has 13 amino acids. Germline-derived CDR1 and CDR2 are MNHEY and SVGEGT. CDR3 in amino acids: CASSTSHYNEQFF.

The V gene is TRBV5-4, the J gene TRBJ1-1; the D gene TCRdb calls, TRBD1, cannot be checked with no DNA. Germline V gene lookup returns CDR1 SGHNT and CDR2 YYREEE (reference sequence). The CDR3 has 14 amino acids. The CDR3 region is CASREEGQGFTAFF.

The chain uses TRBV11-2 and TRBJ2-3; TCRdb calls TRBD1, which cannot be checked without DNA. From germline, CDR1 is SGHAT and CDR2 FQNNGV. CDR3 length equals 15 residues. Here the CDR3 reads CASSLGTANTDTQYF. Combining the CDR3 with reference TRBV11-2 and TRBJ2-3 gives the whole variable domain EAGVAQSPRYKIIEKRQSVAFWCNPISGHATLYWYQQILGQGPKLLIQFQNNGVVDDSQLPKDRFSAERLKGVDSTLKIQPAKLEDSAVYLCASSLGTANTDTQYFGPGTRLTVL.

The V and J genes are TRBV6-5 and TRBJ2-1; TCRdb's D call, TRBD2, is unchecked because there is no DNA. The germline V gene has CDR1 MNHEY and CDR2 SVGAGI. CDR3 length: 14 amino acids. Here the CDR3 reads CASSFASARNEQFF.

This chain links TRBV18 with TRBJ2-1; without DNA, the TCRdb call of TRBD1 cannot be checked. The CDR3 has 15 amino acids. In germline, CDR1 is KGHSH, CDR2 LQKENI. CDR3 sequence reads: CASSPTGGSLKEQFF.

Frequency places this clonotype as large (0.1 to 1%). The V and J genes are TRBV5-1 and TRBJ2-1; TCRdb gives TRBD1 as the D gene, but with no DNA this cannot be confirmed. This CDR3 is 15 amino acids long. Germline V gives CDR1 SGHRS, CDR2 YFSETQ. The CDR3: CASSLGTGGVDEQFF.

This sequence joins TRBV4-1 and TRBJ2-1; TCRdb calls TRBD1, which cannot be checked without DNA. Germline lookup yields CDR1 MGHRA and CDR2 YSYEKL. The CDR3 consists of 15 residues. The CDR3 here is CASSPGTGRANEQFF.

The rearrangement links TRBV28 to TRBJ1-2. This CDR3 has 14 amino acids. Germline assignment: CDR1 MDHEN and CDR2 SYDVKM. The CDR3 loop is CASMGLRNPYGYTF.

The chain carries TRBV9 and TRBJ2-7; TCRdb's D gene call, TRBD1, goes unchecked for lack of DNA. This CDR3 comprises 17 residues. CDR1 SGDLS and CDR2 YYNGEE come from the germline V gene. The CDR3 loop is CASSVAPSGGVKDEQYF. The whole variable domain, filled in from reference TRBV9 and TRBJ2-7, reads DSGVTQTPKHLITATGQRVTLRCSPRSGDLSVYWYQQSLDQGLQFLIQYYNGEERAKGNILERFSAQQFPDLHSELNLSSLELGDSALYFCASSVAPSGGVKDEQYFGPGTRLTVT.

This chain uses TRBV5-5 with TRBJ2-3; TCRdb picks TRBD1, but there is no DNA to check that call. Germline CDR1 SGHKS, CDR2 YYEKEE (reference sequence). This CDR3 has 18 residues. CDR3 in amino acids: CASSVTAGRRRNTDTQYF.

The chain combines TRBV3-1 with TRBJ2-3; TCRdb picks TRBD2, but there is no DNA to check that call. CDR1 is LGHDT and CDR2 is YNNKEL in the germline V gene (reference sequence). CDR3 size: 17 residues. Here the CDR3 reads CASSQVASGGDTDTQYF.

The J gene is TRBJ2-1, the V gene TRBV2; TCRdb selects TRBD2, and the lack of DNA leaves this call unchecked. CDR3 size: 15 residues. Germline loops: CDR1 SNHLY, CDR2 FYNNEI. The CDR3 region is CASSKLAGEYNEQFF.

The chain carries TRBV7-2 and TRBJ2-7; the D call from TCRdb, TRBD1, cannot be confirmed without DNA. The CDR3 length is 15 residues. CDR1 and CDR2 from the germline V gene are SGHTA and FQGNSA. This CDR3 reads CASSDRTGQIYEQYF.

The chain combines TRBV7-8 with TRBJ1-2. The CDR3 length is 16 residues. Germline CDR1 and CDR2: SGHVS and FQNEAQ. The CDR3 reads CASSLSRSGPFDGYTF.